This TCR beta chain was sequenced during a study of T cells after yellow fever vaccination (dated by TCRdb to about 2019). About the full investigation: Libraries from fractions with low cell numbers were prepared with the SMART-Seq v4 Ultra Low Input RNA kit. Bulk PBMC replicates and cell subsets were isolated from blood drawn at multiple timepoints before and after both primary and secondary immunization. Two healthy male donors, one aged 18 to 29 and one aged 30 to 40 years, were included in the cohort. To follow T-cell clones before and after both primary and booster YFV17D yellow fever vaccination, bulk TCR alpha and beta repertoires underwent longitudinal sequencing.

The germline V gene specifies MGHRA as CDR1 and YSYEKL as CDR2. The CDR3 starts with the cysteine, ends with the phenylalanine, and has 16 residues. Just CDR3 DNA is preserved here, 48 bases in frame from base 1. Ends trimmed: V by 5 bases, J by 7 bases; bases unmatched to a gene: 11. The intended sense of this specimen's treatment or condition label: live attenuated yellow fever vaccine strain. PBMCs were isolated from peripheral blood using a standard Ficoll-Paque protocol. CD4 and CD8 T-cell fractions were isolated with Dynabeads CD4 and CD8 positive selection kits. TriZol was used to extract RNA from bulk PBMCs, CD4 and CD8 fractions, and dextramer-positive and dextramer-negative fractions. Note on this clonotype: There is no known antigen for this receptor. Per-base quality was not reported, and no clone a single base away is much larger than it.

The instrument given in TCRdb is Illumina NovaSeq 6000. TCR cDNA was synthesized by 5'RACE template switching, through which a universal primer site and unique molecular identifiers were introduced. Priming for cDNA synthesis came from both the TCR alpha and TCR beta constant segments. Two PCR steps were used to amplify libraries, with sample barcodes and sequencing adapters being added in the second step. Libraries were sequenced on Illumina HiSeq 2500 (2x100 bp) or NovaSeq (2x150 bp). Concerning the study's data processing: MIGEC handled demultiplexing of reads and collapsing into UMI consensus sequences, while MiXCR performed V(D)J alignment. Clonotypes responding to the vaccine were identified with edgeR on replicate PBMC samples, with the criteria of FDR below 0.01 and a log2 fold change above 5 up to day 15. CD4 or CD8 identity was assigned to each bulk clonotype according to whether the clonotype was present at higher abundance in the sequenced CD4 repertoire or the sequenced CD8 repertoire. TCRdb reprocessed the public reads (quality trimming at Q25 with fastp, clone calling with MiXCR) and kept in-frame beta chains. Merged by CDR3 protein, the rows form single entries marked with the most common genes and DNA. In this record, the V and J calls reflect TCRdb's handling and not the investigators' own analysis. Counted in this sample were 120,000 or so distinct CDR3 sequences; around 9.8% of them appeared once. The top ten hold about 40% of the sample.

Broader findings and caveats from the paper: A small share of clonotypes occurred in both CD4 and CD8 compartments, likely arising from convergent recombination. Computational filtering was needed because FACS-sorted repertoires could contain abundant contaminating clonotypes from the bulk population. Because only two donors were included in the study, the extent to which the findings can be generalized is limited. The secondary T-cell response was found to be weaker but faster than the primary response, with a peak reached on day 5 rather than on day 15. Most clones expanded after primary vaccination (around 96% of CD4 and about 85% of CD8) were re-detected after the booster, suggesting that broad memory maintenance occurred.

This specimen consisted of CD8+ T cells sorted from PBMCs, obtained on the day of the yellow fever booster vaccination. This receptor chain uses TRBV4-1 and TRBJ1-4; TRBD1 aligns with 9 central bases. The clonotype originates from a young man who received the YFV17D yellow fever vaccine. This receptor has the CDR3 CASSSNTGGTGEKLFF. In nucleotide form, the sequence is TGCGCCAGCAGCAGTAATACAGGGGGCACGGGTGAAAAACTGTTTTTT.